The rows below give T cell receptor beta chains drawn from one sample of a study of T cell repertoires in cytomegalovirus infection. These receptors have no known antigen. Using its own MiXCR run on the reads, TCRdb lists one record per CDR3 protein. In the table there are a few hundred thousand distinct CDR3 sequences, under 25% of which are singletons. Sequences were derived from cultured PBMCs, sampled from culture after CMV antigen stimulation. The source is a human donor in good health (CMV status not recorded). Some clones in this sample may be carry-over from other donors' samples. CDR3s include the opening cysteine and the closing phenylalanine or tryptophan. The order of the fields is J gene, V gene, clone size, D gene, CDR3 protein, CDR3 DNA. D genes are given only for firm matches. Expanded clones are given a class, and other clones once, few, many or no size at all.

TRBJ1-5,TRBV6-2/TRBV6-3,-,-,CASSSEGQPQHF,TGTGCCAGCAGTTCAGAAGGTCAGCCCCAGCATTTT
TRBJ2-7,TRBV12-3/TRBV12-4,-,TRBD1,CASSGTGGNEQYF,TGTGCCAGCAGTGGGACAGGGGGGAACGAGCAGTACTTC
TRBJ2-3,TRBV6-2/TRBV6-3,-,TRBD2,CASYPSGRGFTDTQYF,TGTGCCAGCTACCCTAGCGGGAGGGGGTTCACAGATACGCAGTATTTT
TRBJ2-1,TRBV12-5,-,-,CASGPFSVRAAALYNEQFF,TGTGCTAGTGGTCCGTTCTCGGTACGGGCAGCAGCCTTATACAATGAGCAGTTCTTC
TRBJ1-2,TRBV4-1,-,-,CASSQGRSQSYYGYTF,TGCGCCAGCAGCCAAGGACGGAGCCAGTCCTACTATGGCTACACCTTC
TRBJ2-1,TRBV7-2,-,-,CASSLNTIAEQFF,TGTGCCAGCAGCCTAAATACCATCGCGGAGCAGTTCTTC
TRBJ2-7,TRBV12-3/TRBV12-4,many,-,CASSLETRDGEQYF,TGTGCCAGCAGTTTGGAGACACGAGACGGCGAGCAGTACTTC
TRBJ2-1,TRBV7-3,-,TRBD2,CASSSGGTSGRLNEQFF,TGTGCCAGCAGCTCTGGAGGGACTAGCGGGAGACTAAATGAGCAGTTCTTC
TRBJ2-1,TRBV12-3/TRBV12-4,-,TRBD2,CASRGEDRGLAGGPHNEQFF,TGTGCCAGCAGGGGAGAGGACAGGGGCCTAGCGGGAGGGCCCCACAATGAGCAGTTCTTC
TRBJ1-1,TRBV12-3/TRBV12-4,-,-,CASSLRQPMNTEAFF,TGTGCCAGCAGCTTAAGACAGCCAATGAACACTGAAGCTTTCTTT
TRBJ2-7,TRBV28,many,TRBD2,CASSSGSIGEQYF,TGTGCCAGTTCTAGCGGGAGTATCGGCGAGCAGTACTTC
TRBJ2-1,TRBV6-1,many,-,CASRILTDYNEQFF,TGTGCCAGCAGGATTCTGACCGACTACAATGAGCAGTTCTTC
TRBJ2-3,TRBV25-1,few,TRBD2,CASSAGLVGTDTQYF,TGTGCCAGCAGTGCCGGACTAGTCGGCACAGATACGCAGTATTTT
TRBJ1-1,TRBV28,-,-,CASSLRPGEGTEAFF,TGTGCCAGCAGTTTGCGCCCAGGGGAGGGCACTGAAGCTTTCTTT
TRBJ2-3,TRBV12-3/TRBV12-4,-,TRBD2,CASRGSGRFTDTQYF,TGTGCCAGCAGAGGTAGCGGGAGGTTCACAGATACGCAGTATTTT
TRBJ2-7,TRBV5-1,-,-,CASSPDAAAYEQYF,TGCGCCAGCAGCCCGGACGCTGCGGCCTACGAGCAGTACTTC
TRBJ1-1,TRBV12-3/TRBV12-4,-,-,CASTVRGASTEAFF,TGTGCCAGCACTGTGAGGGGGGCAAGCACTGAAGCTTTCTTT
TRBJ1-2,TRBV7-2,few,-,CASSVGRDYGYTF,TGTGCCAGCAGCGTAGGCCGGGACTATGGCTACACCTTC
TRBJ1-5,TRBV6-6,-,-,CASSYLARESNQPQHF,TGTGCCAGCAGTTACCTTGCGCGAGAGAGCAATCAGCCCCAGCATTTT
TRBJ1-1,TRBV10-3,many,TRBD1,CAIRSDRVGNTEAFF,TGTGCCATCAGATCGGACAGGGTAGGGAACACTGAAGCTTTCTTT
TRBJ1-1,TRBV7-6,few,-,CASSFQGNMNTEAFF,TGTGCCAGCAGCTTTCAGGGGAATATGAACACTGAAGCTTTCTTT
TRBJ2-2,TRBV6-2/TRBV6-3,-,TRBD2,CASSRVDLAGGNLNTGELFF,TGTGCCAGCAGCCGAGTGGATCTAGCGGGAGGAAACCTAAACACCGGGGAGCTGTTTTTT
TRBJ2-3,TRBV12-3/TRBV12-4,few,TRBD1,CASSLLVTGADTQYF,TGTGCCAGCAGCTTATTAGTCACAGGGGCAGATACGCAGTATTTT
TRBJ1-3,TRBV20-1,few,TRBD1,CSAGDRGKGNTIYF,TGCAGTGCCGGGGACAGGGGGAAGGGAAACACCATATATTTT
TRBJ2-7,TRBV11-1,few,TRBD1,CASSPGIISGDRTYEQYF,TGTGCCAGCAGCCCCGGAATCATTTCAGGGGACAGGACCTACGAGCAGTACTTC
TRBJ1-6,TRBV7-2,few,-,CASSLREGNSPLHF,TGTGCCAGCAGCTTACGGGAGGGAAATTCACCCCTCCACTTT
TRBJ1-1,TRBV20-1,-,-,CSTPLNTEAFF,TGCAGTACTCCCCTGAACACTGAAGCTTTCTTT
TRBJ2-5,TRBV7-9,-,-,CASSPEDAEETQYF,TGTGCCAGCAGCCCCGAGGACGCAGAAGAGACCCAGTACTTC
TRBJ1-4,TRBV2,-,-,CASRVRGSNEKLFF,TGTGCCAGCAGGGTCAGGGGATCTAATGAAAAACTGTTTTTT
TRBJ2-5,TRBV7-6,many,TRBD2,CASSLGPSGGQETQYF,TGTGCCAGCAGCTTAGGGCCTAGCGGGGGCCAAGAGACCCAGTACTTC
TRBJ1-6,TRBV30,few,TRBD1,CAWSQQGNSPLHF,TGTGCCTGGAGTCAACAGGGGAATTCACCCCTCCACTTT
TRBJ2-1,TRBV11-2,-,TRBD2,CASSLPSGRREQFF,TGTGCCAGCAGCTTACCTAGCGGGAGACGGGAGCAGTTCTTC
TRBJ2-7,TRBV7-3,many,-,CASSPVGMHEQYF,TGTGCCAGCAGCCCCGTAGGTATGCACGAGCAGTACTTC
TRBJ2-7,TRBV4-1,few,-,CASSQRGLGEQYF,TGCGCCAGCAGCCAACGAGGGTTGGGCGAGCAGTACTTC
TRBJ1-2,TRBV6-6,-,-,CASSYLSGTNYGYTF,TGTGCCAGCAGTTACTTGTCGGGAACTAACTATGGCTACACCTTC
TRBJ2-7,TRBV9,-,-,CASSVEGIGSYEQYF,TGTGCCAGCAGCGTAGAGGGGATCGGGTCCTACGAGCAGTACTTC
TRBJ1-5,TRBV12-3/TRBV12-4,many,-,CASSGYGGGVQPQHF,TGTGCCAGCAGTGGGTACGGCGGAGGGGTTCAGCCCCAGCATTTT